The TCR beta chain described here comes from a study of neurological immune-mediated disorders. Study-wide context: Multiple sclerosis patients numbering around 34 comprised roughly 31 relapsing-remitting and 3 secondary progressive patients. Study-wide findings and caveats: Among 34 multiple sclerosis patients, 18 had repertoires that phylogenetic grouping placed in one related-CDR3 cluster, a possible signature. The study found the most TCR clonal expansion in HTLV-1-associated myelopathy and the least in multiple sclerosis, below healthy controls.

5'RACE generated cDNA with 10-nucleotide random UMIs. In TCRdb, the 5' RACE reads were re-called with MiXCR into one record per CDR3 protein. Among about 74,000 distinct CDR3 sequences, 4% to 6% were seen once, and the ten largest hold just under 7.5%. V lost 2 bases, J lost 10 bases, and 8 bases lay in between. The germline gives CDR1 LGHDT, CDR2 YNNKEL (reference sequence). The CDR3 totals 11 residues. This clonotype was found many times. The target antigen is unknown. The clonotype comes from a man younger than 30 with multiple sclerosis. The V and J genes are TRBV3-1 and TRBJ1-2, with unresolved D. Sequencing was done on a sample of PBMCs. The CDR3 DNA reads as TGTGCCAGCAGCCAACTATGGAACTACACCTTC. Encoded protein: CASSQLWNYTF.